Below are 32 T cell receptor beta chains sequenced from a single sample in a study of shared T cell receptors in the human thymus (dated by TCRdb to about 2021). Preparation of the library involved the immunoSEQ multiplex PCR assay. What TCRdb holds here is the immuneACCESS table cut down to in-frame rearrangements. Part of the clones is not present; checked against another copy, under half of the missing clones reflect an unresolved V gene, and the others are unexplained. The sample table holds 600,000 to 900,000 clones, of which approximately 83% were seen once. Over 0.008% of the sample is taken by the ten largest. In addition, the sample was reused for a study of human thymus T cells.

The material sequenced was thymocytes. The origin of the receptors is a girl under three years old with a congenital heart defect. Donor details come from another sample of the same person, matched by shared clones.

This clone was counted once. The chain is built from TRBV9 and TRBJ2-1; the match to TRBD1 covers 9 bases. Trimming at V came to 2 bases and at J to 5 bases, leaving 5 bases not matched to a gene. The CDR3 totals 15 residues. Per the germline V gene, CDR1 is SGDLS and CDR2 is YYNGEE. The DNA for the CDR3 is TGTGCCAGCAGCGTCGGACAGGGGCGCAACAATGAGCAGTTCTTC. It is translated as CASSVGQGRNNEQFF.

This clone was seen a single time. CDR3 amino acids: CASSLSQRGAYNEQFF. CDR3 nucleotides: TGTGCCAGCAGCTTATCGCAGCGGGGGGCCTACAATGAGCAGTTCTTC. The chain links TRBV13 to TRBJ2-1; 9 nucleotides agree with TRBD2. V shed 2 bases and J 2 bases; nucleotides not matched to a gene: 4. Per the germline V gene, CDR1 is PRHDT and CDR2 is FYEKMQ (reference sequence). This CDR3 comprises 16 residues.

The chain employs TRBV6-5 and TRBJ2-5; perhaps TRBD2 as D (5 bases). The CDR3 is 15 residues long. V dropped 7 bases and J dropped 3 bases, with 18 bases sitting between them. CDR1 and CDR2 from the germline V gene are MNHEY and SVGAGI. This chain's CDR3 is CASTARGSVKETQYF. The CDR3 nucleotides read TGTGCCAGCACCGCCCGGGGTAGCGTAAAAGAGACCCAGTACTTC.

The gene calls are TRBV5-4 and TRBJ1-2; D is possibly TRBD1 (6 bases). V was trimmed by 3 bases and J by 7 bases, leaving 10 bases between them. Germline V lookup: CDR1 SGHNT, CDR2 YYREEE (reference sequence). The length of the CDR3 is 12 residues. CDR3 residues: CASSYTGSGYTF. The CDR3 bases are TGTGCCAGCAGCTATACAGGGTCTGGCTACACCTTC.

The V and J genes are TRBV14 and TRBJ2-6, with 7 bases aligning to TRBD1. The CDR3 sequence is 18 residues long. Germline values: CDR1 SGHDN, CDR2 FVKESK. Trimming took 3 bases from V and 2 from J; bases not matched to a gene: 10. The CDR3 DNA sequence: TGTGCCAGCAGCCAGGCCTCGAATACAGGGGCTGGGGCCAACGTCCTGACTTTC. The encoded protein is CASSQASNTGAGANVLTF.

The chain employs TRBV27 and TRBJ1-4, with 7 bases matching TRBD1. Germline V gene data show CDR1 as MNHEY and CDR2 as SMNVEV (reference sequence). V was pared by 6 bases and J by 5 bases, with 9 bases of the junction left unmatched. The CDR3 totals 15 residues. The CDR3 bases are TGTGCCAGCAGGATACGACAGGGAATAAATGAAAAACTGTTTTTT. Encoded protein: CASRIRQGINEKLFF.

In this sample, this clone turned up once. The gene calls are TRBV13 and TRBJ1-2; D might be TRBD1 (6 bases). The germline V gene encodes CDR1 PRHDT and CDR2 FYEKMQ (reference sequence). The V gene lost 5 bases and the J gene lost 12 bases, with 16 bases spanning the gap. The CDR3 length is 12 residues. In DNA, the CDR3 is TGTGCCAGCAGCCTGAGGTTACAGGGTGACACCTTC. It codes for CASSLRLQGDTF.

This chain connects TRBV27 to TRBJ1-5, with D unclear. The germline V and J ends were trimmed by 4 bases and 2 bases, with 12 bases remaining between them. The CDR3 runs 15 residues. Germline V gives CDR1 MNHEY, CDR2 SMNVEV (reference sequence). This CDR3 is CASSSGLTGNQPQHF. CDR3 nucleotides: TGTGCCAGCAGTTCAGGCCTCACAGGCAATCAGCCCCAGCATTTT.

The chain is built from TRBV5-1 and TRBJ2-7; D is perhaps TRBD1 (6 bases). Germline CDR1 and CDR2: SGHRS and YFSETQ. The CDR3 has 18 residues. V lost 2 bases, J lost 1 base, and 22 bases lay in between. In nucleotides, the CDR3 is TGCGCCAGCAGCTTTCGGGCTAGCAATGAAGGACAGTCCTACGAGCAGTACTTC. Protein: CASSFRASNEGQSYEQYF.

The V call is TRBV7-8, the J call TRBJ2-2; 12 bases fit TRBD2. V shed 1 base, J shed 6 bases, and the junction held 12 bases outside the gene matches. CDR3 length equals 19 residues. CDR1 is SGHVS, CDR2 FQNEAQ, per germline. The CDR3 is CASSLVLPSGGDGSGELFF. The DNA of the CDR3 is TGTGCCAGCAGCTTAGTGTTGCCTAGCGGGGGGGACGGGTCCGGGGAGCTGTTTTTT. The whole variable domain, remainder taken from reference TRBV7-8 and TRBJ2-2, is GAGVSQSPRYKVAKRGQDVALRCDPISGHVSLFWYQQALGQGPEFLTYFQNEAQLDKSGLPSDRFFAERPEGSVSTLKIQRTQQEDSAVYLCASSLVLPSGGDGSGELFFGEGSRLTVL.

V usage is TRBV6-1 and J usage is TRBJ1-1; tentative D call: TRBD1 (5 bases). This CDR3 has 15 amino acids. V was shortened by 2 bases and J by 0 bases, with 10 bases between the two germline ends. Germline assignment: CDR1 MNHNS and CDR2 SASEGT. The CDR3 region has the DNA TGTGCCAGCAGTGAATCTCGGACACTGAACACTGAAGCTTTCTTT. This encodes CASSESRTLNTEAFF.

The chain links TRBV7-9 to TRBJ2-3; D not certain. Germline V gives CDR1 SEHNR, CDR2 FQNEAQ (reference sequence). V shed 0 bases and J shed 0 bases, with 13 bases lying between them. This CDR3 contains 17 residues. CDR3 protein: CASSLAWSPESTDTQYF. The CDR3 nucleotides are TGTGCCAGCAGCTTAGCGTGGTCACCGGAGAGCACAGATACGCAGTATTTT.

The gene calls are TRBV18 and TRBJ2-1; 12 bases align to TRBD2. CDR3 length: 19 residues. With 0 bases clipped from V and 4 bases from J, the junction kept 10 bases outside the gene matches. CDR1 is KGHSH and CDR2 is LQKENI in the germline V gene. Here the CDR3 DNA reads TGTGCCAGCTCACCACCGACACTAGCGGGGGGCCTACTTTACAATGAGCAGTTCTTC. This gives the protein CASSPPTLAGGLLYNEQFF.

This clone was detected only a few times. CDR3 coding DNA: TGTGCCAGCAAGGTTTTCGAGACAGGGTTGGAAAAACTGTTTTTT. This encodes CASKVFETGLEKLFF. V and J are TRBV6-5 and TRBJ1-4, with TRBD1 matching 7 bases. Germline trimming cut 7 bases from V and 8 bases from J; bases unmatched to any gene: 13. The germline V gene encodes CDR1 MNHEY and CDR2 SVGAGI. The CDR3 contains 15 residues.

The V and J genes are TRBV7-8 and TRBJ2-3; no clear D gene. Looked up from germline, CDR1 is SGHVS and CDR2 is FQNEAQ. The CDR3 is made up of 17 amino acids. Trimming removed 1 base at V and 0 bases at J, with 14 bases between. DNA of the CDR3: TGTGCCAGCAGCTTAGATGGGCCGAACCAAAGCACAGATACGCAGTATTTT. Encoded protein: CASSLDGPNQSTDTQYF.

The J gene is TRBJ1-6, the V gene TRBV14, with TRBD1 matching 7 bases. The ends lost 3 bases at V and 10 bases at J; junction bases unmatched: 6. The CDR3 sequence is 14 residues long. CDR1 SGHDN and CDR2 FVKESK come from the germline V gene. The CDR3 nucleotides are TGTGCCAGCAGCCACCAGGGGGTTGGGTCACCCCTCCACTTT. Translated: CASSHQGVGSPLHF.

This rearrangement joins TRBV10-3 to TRBJ2-3, with 13 bases lining up with TRBD2. With 3 bases clipped from V and 8 bases from J, the junction kept 8 bases outside the gene matches. The CDR3 sequence is 16 residues long. Germline lookup yields CDR1 ENHRY and CDR2 SYGVKD. The CDR3 sequence: CAISETSGGALGTQYF. CDR3 sequence (DNA): TGTGCCATCAGTGAAACTAGCGGGGGGGCTCTAGGTACGCAGTATTTT.

This chain links TRBV5-1 with TRBJ1-2, with D unresolved. Trimming pared 8 bases from V and 3 bases from J, leaving 11 bases between. The CDR3 loop spans 12 amino acids. CDR1 and CDR2 (germline): SGHRS, YFSETQ. This chain's CDR3 is CASAGLDYGYTF. As DNA, the CDR3 is TGCGCCAGTGCTGGGCTCGACTATGGCTACACCTTC.

J is TRBJ2-5 and V is TRBV6-1; D is possibly TRBD2 (7 bases). Germline assignment: CDR1 MNHNS and CDR2 SASEGT. This CDR3 comprises 14 residues. V was shortened by 10 bases and J by 6 bases, with 21 bases between the two germline ends. The chain's CDR3 is CATRGKGGAQTQYF. The CDR3 nucleotides are TGTGCCACCCGAGGAAAGGGGGGGGCGCAGACCCAGTACTTC.

V gene TRBV6-5 combines with J gene TRBJ2-7; D might be TRBD1 (6 bases). Trimming removed 0 bases from V and 7 bases from J, with 10 bases in between. The germline gives CDR1 MNHEY, CDR2 SVGAGI. The CDR3 covers 13 residues. The chain's CDR3 is CASSYSRDIEQYF. The DNA of the CDR3 is TGTGCCAGCAGTTACTCCCGGGACATTGAGCAGTACTTC.

The V call is TRBV7-9, the J call TRBJ2-3; 8 bases agree with TRBD1. The CDR3 is made up of 18 amino acids. The V and J ends lost 3 bases and 4 bases, in that order; junction bases with no gene match: 15. CDR1 is SEHNR and CDR2 is FQNEAQ in the germline V gene (reference sequence). The CDR3 reads CASSFFPDRGFRADTQYF. The CDR3 DNA sequence: TGTGCCAGCAGCTTTTTCCCTGACAGGGGTTTTCGTGCAGATACGCAGTATTTT. Together with reference TRBV7-9 and TRBJ2-3, the CDR3 gives the full variable domain: DTGVSQNPRHKITKRGQNVTFRCDPISEHNRLYWYRQTLGQGPEFLTYFQNEAQLEKSRLLSDRFSAERPKGSFSTLEIQRTEQGDSAMYLCASSFFPDRGFRADTQYFGPGTRLTVL.

The chain links TRBV7-8 to TRBJ2-3; TRBD1 matches at 10 bases. Trimming removed 3 bases from V and 3 bases from J; junction bases left unmatched: 9. Germline values: CDR1 SGHVS, CDR2 FQNEAQ. This CDR3 has 17 amino acids. CDR3 region: CASSFIKGQGRTDTQYF. CDR3 DNA: TGTGCCAGCAGCTTTATAAAGGGACAGGGGCGGACAGATACGCAGTATTTT.

The chain couples TRBV5-1 to TRBJ2-7; possible D gene TRBD1, 6 bases. The CDR3 is 12 residues long. Trimming pared 7 bases from V and 1 base from J, leaving 9 bases between. Germline V gene sequence: CDR1 SGHRS, CDR2 YFSETQ. CDR3 amino acids: CASRDTSYEQYF. The CDR3 DNA reads TGCGCCAGCCGGGACACGTCCTACGAGCAGTACTTC.

This rearrangement joins TRBV18 to TRBJ2-7; D gene ambiguous. The V gene lost 2 bases and the J gene lost 1 base, with 9 bases spanning the gap. The CDR3 runs to 14 residues. Germline V lookup: CDR1 KGHSH, CDR2 LQKENI. Written as DNA, the CDR3 is TGTGCCAGCTCACCAGGGCAGTTTTCCTACGAGCAGTACTTC. This encodes CASSPGQFSYEQYF.

J is TRBJ2-1 and V is TRBV7-6; 9 bases agree with TRBD2. J lost 4 bases, V lost 2 bases, and 9 bases had no gene match. The CDR3 spans 17 residues. Germline V gives CDR1 SGHVS, CDR2 FNYEAQ. CDR3 sequence: CASSLTPGSGGYNEQFF. The DNA for the CDR3 is TGTGCCAGCAGCTTAACCCCAGGTAGCGGGGGTTACAATGAGCAGTTCTTC.

This clone was detected only once. This chain connects TRBV4-3 to TRBJ1-1, with a tentative D call TRBD1 (6 bases). Germline CDR1 LGHNA, CDR2 YSLEER. The CDR3 is made up of 17 amino acids. Trimming removed 0 bases from V and 0 bases from J, with 14 bases in between. The CDR3 sequence is CASSQERGEGMNTEAFF. In nucleotides, the CDR3 is TGCGCCAGCAGCCAAGAGAGGGGGGAGGGGATGAACACTGAAGCTTTCTTT.

J is TRBJ1-2 and V is TRBV28; D is unresolved. Per germline, CDR1 MDHEN and CDR2 SYDVKM. The ends were cut back, 5 bases at V and 4 bases at J, with 11 bases in the middle. The CDR3 is 13 residues long. CDR3 protein: CASSPVGSYGYTF. DNA for the CDR3: TGTGCCAGCAGTCCCGTGGGGAGCTATGGCTACACCTTC.

The V and J genes are TRBV19 and TRBJ1-6; TRBD1 is a possible D gene (6 bases). The CDR3 is 14 residues long. Germline assignment: CDR1 LNHDA and CDR2 SQIVND (reference sequence). V lost 3 bases, J lost 11 bases, and 14 bases lay in between. The CDR3 nucleotides read TGTGCCAGTAGTATCTGGGTACAGGGTGCACCCCTCCACTTT. This encodes CASSIWVQGAPLHF.

The chain joins TRBV4-2 to TRBJ2-2; the D gene is possibly TRBD2 (5 bases). The CDR3 is 15 residues long. The germline CDR1 and CDR2 sequences are LGHNA and YNFKEQ. V was shortened by 3 bases and J by 7 bases, with 15 bases between the two germline ends. The CDR3: CASSQYRAESGELFF. The CDR3 coding sequence is TGTGCCAGCAGCCAGTACCGAGCGGAGAGCGGGGAGCTGTTTTTT.

The chain links TRBV25-1 to TRBJ2-7; possibly TRBD2 for D (6 bases). Trimming removed 4 bases from V and 0 bases from J, with 10 bases in between. Germline lookup yields CDR1 MGHDK and CDR2 SYGVNS. The CDR3 loop spans 14 amino acids. The CDR3 DNA is TGTGCCAGCAGTGGGGGGGTCCGCTCCTACGAGCAGTACTTC. This gives the protein CASSGGVRSYEQYF.

V usage is TRBV5-6 and J usage is TRBJ1-2, with 9 bases identical to TRBD1. V was clipped by 3 bases and J by 5 bases; unmatched bases: 14. CDR1 and CDR2 (germline): SGHDT, YYEEEE. There are 17 residues in the CDR3. The CDR3: CASSSRGGQGKEYGYTF. The CDR3, as DNA: TGTGCCAGCAGCTCGCGGGGCGGACAGGGGAAGGAGTATGGCTACACCTTC.

The chain uses TRBV5-1 and TRBJ2-7; possible D gene TRBD1, 6 bases. CDR3 length: 12 residues. Per the germline V gene, CDR1 is SGHRS and CDR2 is YFSETQ. V was shortened by 5 bases and J by 3 bases, with 9 bases between the two germline ends. The CDR3 spells CASRDSVYEQYF. The CDR3, as DNA: TGCGCCAGCAGGGACAGTGTCTACGAGCAGTACTTC. The whole variable domain, remainder taken from reference TRBV5-1 and TRBJ2-7, is KAGVTQTPRYLIKTRGQQVTLSCSPISGHRSVSWYQQTPGQGLQFLFEYFSETQRNKGNFPGRFSGRQFSNSRSEMNVSTLELGDSALYLCASRDSVYEQYFGPGTRLTVT.